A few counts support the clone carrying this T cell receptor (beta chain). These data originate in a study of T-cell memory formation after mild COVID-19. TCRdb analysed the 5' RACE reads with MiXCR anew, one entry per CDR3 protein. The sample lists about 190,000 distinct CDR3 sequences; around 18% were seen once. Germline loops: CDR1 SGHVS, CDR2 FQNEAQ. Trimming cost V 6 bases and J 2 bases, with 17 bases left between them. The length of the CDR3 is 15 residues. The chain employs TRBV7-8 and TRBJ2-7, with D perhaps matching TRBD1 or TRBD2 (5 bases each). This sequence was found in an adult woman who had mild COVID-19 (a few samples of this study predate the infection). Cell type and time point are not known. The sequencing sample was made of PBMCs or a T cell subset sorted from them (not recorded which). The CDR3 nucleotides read TGTGCCAGCAGGGTCGGGACGTCGCCCGCCTACGAGCAGTACTTC. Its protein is CASRVGTSPAYEQYF.